This TCR beta chain was recorded in a study of blood T cell repertoires in COVID-19. Study details: The origin of the acute and convalescent COVID-19 samples was the United States, Italy and Spain.

Profiling relied on immunoSEQ multiplex PCR, and the TCRdb table lists in-frame clones only, not all of them. In the table there are hundreds of thousands of clones, around 85% of which are singletons. The CDR3 extends over 14 amino acids. J was trimmed by 7 bases and V by 5 bases; bases with no gene match: 8. Germline CDR1 reads LGHNA; CDR2 reads YNFKEQ. Participants were aged roughly 18 to 89 years from 24 US areas. The V call is TRBV4-2, the J call TRBJ2-1; 7 nucleotides agree with TRBD2. This receptor was identified in a middle-aged woman with acute COVID-19. The sample consisted of PBMCs or T cells enriched from blood (not recorded which). The CDR3 protein is CASSETGTTNEQFF. The CDR3 nucleotides read TGTGCCAGCAGCGAAACCGGGACTACAAATGAGCAGTTCTTC.